A single sample gave rise to the 10 T cell receptor beta chains below, sequenced in a study of regulatory T cells in long-lasting Graves disease. iRepertoire HTBI primers and Arm-PCR of CDR3 regions built TCR beta libraries. MiXCR, run by TCRdb on the multiplex PCR reads, gives a single entry per CDR3 protein. The sample includes around 450,000 distinct CDR3 sequences, about 15% of them seen just once. Time point reported: newly diagnosed GD, antithyroid drugs for less than 3 months. Scientists built the TCR library using RNA that was extracted from PBMCs. These same data were also listed under a study on T cells in Graves' hyperthyroidism and ophthalmopathy.

The input for sequencing was peripheral blood mononuclear cells (PBMCs), taken at new diagnosis, from a patient treated with antithyroid drugs. Every receptor here comes from a woman aged 25 to 39 with Graves disease.

This clonotype occurred many times. The CDR3 DNA follows: TGTGCCAGTTCGGGTACTAGCGGGAGCTCGGAGCAGTTCTTC. Residues: CASSGTSGSSEQFF. The V and J genes are TRBV28 and TRBJ2-1; 11 bases match TRBD2. V shed 9 bases, J shed 10 bases, and the junction held 11 bases outside the gene matches. This CDR3 spans 14 amino acids. Germline CDR1 and CDR2: MDHEN and SYDVKM.

The table lists this clonotype with a count of one. V and J are TRBV6-5 and TRBJ2-3; D is ambiguous. The V gene's germline CDR1 is MNHEY and CDR2 SVGAGI. V lost 0 bases to trimming and J lost 10 bases, with 17 bases between them. The CDR3 runs to 15 residues. DNA for the CDR3: TGTGCCAGCAGTTACTCTTTAGGTTCGTCCGGGTCGCAGTATTTT. It encodes CASSYSLGSSGSQYF.

In this sample, this clonotype turned up many times. This chain joins TRBV5-1 and TRBJ2-1; tentative D call: TRBD1 (6 bases). The V gene's germline CDR1 is SGHRS and CDR2 YFSETQ. The CDR3 sequence is 14 residues long. Deletions cut 0 bases from V and 7 bases from J, with 11 bases between. The CDR3 bases are TGCGCCAGCAGCTTGGACAGGGCACGAAATGAGCAGTTCTTC. Protein: CASSLDRARNEQFF. Complete variable domain (other parts from reference TRBV5-1 and TRBJ2-1): KAGVTQTPRYLIKTRGQQVTLSCSPISGHRSVSWYQQTPGQGLQFLFEYFSETQRNKGNFPGRFSGRQFSNSRSEMNVSTLELGDSALYLCASSLDRARNEQFFGPGTRLTVL.

V is TRBV7-6 and J is TRBJ1-1; D is perhaps TRBD1 (5 bases). This CDR3 spans 14 amino acids. The germline V gene encodes CDR1 SGHVS and CDR2 FNYEAQ. Trimming pared 7 bases from V and 0 bases from J, leaving 12 bases between. In DNA, the CDR3 is TGTGCCAGCACCCCGGGGGGACTGAACACTGAAGCTTTCTTT. It encodes CASTPGGLNTEAFF.

This clonotype turned up a few times. The chain has TRBV19 and TRBJ2-3; either TRBD1 or TRBD2 may fit D (5 bases each). The CDR3 consists of 13 residues. CDR1 and CDR2 (germline): LNHDA, SQIVND (reference sequence). Trimming shortened V by 6 bases and J by 6 bases, and 13 bases separated the two germline ends. CDR3 in DNA: TGTGCCAGTAGGTGGGACCAAGAGGATACGCAGTATTTT. Its protein is CASRWDQEDTQYF.

The V call is TRBV19, the J call TRBJ1-3, with unresolved D. This CDR3 comprises 14 residues. The germline V and J ends were trimmed by 7 bases and 1 base, with 11 bases remaining between them. CDR1 and CDR2 from the germline V gene are LNHDA and SQIVND (reference sequence). The CDR3: CASTTQVSGNTIYF. The CDR3 DNA reads TGTGCCAGTACTACGCAGGTTTCTGGAAACACCATATATTTT.

Comment on this clonotype: Since a much larger clone is just one base distant, this may be a read error. This chain links TRBV18 with TRBJ2-5; TRBD2 agrees at 7 bases. Trimming cost V 11 bases and J 4 bases; bases outside gene matches: 7. The CDR3 is made up of 12 amino acids. CDR1 and CDR2 (germline): KGHSH, LQKENI. The CDR3 DNA reads TGTGCCCGCAGCACTAGCGCAGAGACCCAGTACTTC. This translates into CARSTSAETQYF.

This clonotype was detected a few times. This chain connects TRBV6-1 to TRBJ2-7; possibly TRBD2 for D (5 bases). The CDR3 loop spans 16 amino acids. Per germline, CDR1 MNHNS and CDR2 SASEGT. Between the trimmed V and J ends, which lost 8 bases and 3 bases, there was a span of 23 bases. In nucleotides, the CDR3 is TGTGCCAGCGGCTCCCTATCAGGACTTGCTTTCTACGAGCAGTACTTC. Its protein is CASGSLSGLAFYEQYF.

This clonotype was counted ten times or more. This CDR3 is CAWSVYYRGHTDTQYF. In DNA form, the CDR3 reads TGTGCCTGGAGTGTATACTACAGGGGGCACACAGATACGCAGTATTTT. The chain joins TRBV30 to TRBJ2-3; the match to TRBD1 covers 9 bases. CDR1 and CDR2 (germline): GTSNPN, SVGIG (reference sequence). The CDR3 totals 16 residues. Trimming cost V 0 bases and J 2 bases; bases outside gene matches: 6.

This clonotype has only a few counts. V gene TRBV24-1 combines with J gene TRBJ2-1; TRBD2 agrees at 9 bases. Per germline, CDR1 KGHDR and CDR2 SFDVKD. V trimming: 4 bases; J trimming: 7 bases; junction bases outside the gene matches: 4. This CDR3 is 14 amino acids long. DNA for the CDR3: TGTGCCACCAGTGACAGCGGGGGGAGGAATGAGCAGTTCTTC. This encodes CATSDSGGRNEQFF.